The 27 T cell receptor beta chains listed next were all sequenced from one sample in a study of CD8 T cells in Susac syndrome (dated by TCRdb to 2018 to 2020). The method was the immunoSEQ multiplex PCR assay. RNA was extracted using the RNeasy kit, and roughly 0.45 to 1 microgram was reverse transcribed with random hexamers. In TCRdb, the public reads were trimmed at Q25 with fastp and aligned with MiXCR, with productive beta chains retained. For every CDR3 protein sequence, its rows merge into one entry that carries the most common genes and DNA. Within this sample are about 83,000 distinct CDR3 sequences, with 90% to 97% of them counted one time only. Jointly, the top ten make up 0.41% of the sample. The sample comprised CD8+ T cells from PBMCs. The receptors stem from a human donor with Susac syndrome.

The chain employs TRBV19 and TRBJ2-5; D is possibly TRBD1 (7 bases). The CDR3 is 14 residues long. With 6 bases removed from V and 5 bases from J, the gap between germline ends came to 16 bases. Germline loops: CDR1 LNHDA, CDR2 SQIVND (reference sequence). The CDR3, as DNA: TGTGCCAGTAGCATGGAGGGGGCTACGGAGACCCAGTACTTC. As protein: CASSMEGATETQYF.

CDR3 DNA: TGTGCCACCAGCAGAGAGGGGCTCTACGAGCAGTACTTC. This codes for CATSREGLYEQYF. The chain links TRBV15 to TRBJ2-7; possible D gene TRBD1, 5 bases. Trimming left V 0 bases short and J 3 bases short, with 6 bases between. The CDR3 extends over 13 amino acids. Germline V gene data show CDR1 as LNHNV and CDR2 as YYDKDF (reference sequence).

The chain is built from TRBV6-4 and TRBJ1-2; 8 bases are a match to TRBD1. The CDR3 totals 13 residues. Per germline, CDR1 MRHNA and CDR2 SNTAGT. J lost 7 bases, V lost 4 bases, and 5 bases had no gene match. In nucleotides, the CDR3 is TGTGCCAGCAGTGTGGGGGACAGGAGTGGCTACACCTTC. Translating gives CASSVGDRSGYTF.

The J gene is TRBJ2-7, the V gene TRBV3-1, with unresolved D. With 0 bases removed from V and 1 base from J, the gap between germline ends came to 10 bases. The CDR3 contains 15 residues. In germline, CDR1 is LGHDT, CDR2 YNNKEL (reference sequence). The CDR3 sequence: CASSQDAVASYEQYF. Here the CDR3 DNA reads TGTGCCAGCAGCCAAGATGCGGTAGCATCCTACGAGCAGTACTTC.

The chain combines TRBV7-8 with TRBJ2-7; tentatively, D is TRBD2 (7 bases). Germline loops: CDR1 SGHVS, CDR2 FQNEAQ. V lost 5 bases to trimming and J lost 6 bases, with 23 bases between them. The CDR3 spans 16 residues. The CDR3 bases are TGTGCCAGCAGCGCCGGGGGGCCTCTACGGGCTCTCGAGCAGTACGTC. It yields the protein CASSAGGPLRALEQYV.

The chain carries TRBV18 and TRBJ1-1; D is possibly TRBD1 (5 bases). Germline V gene sequence: CDR1 KGHSH, CDR2 LQKENI. Trimming pared 5 bases from V and 4 bases from J, leaving 14 bases between. The CDR3 has 14 residues. The CDR3 here is CASSSDRGGTEAFF. CDR3 in DNA: TGTGCCAGCTCATCGGACCGGGGCGGCACTGAAGCTTTCTTT.

The J gene is TRBJ2-5, the V gene TRBV29-1; D might be TRBD2 (5 bases). This CDR3 is 12 amino acids long. V dropped 4 bases and J dropped 0 bases, with 6 bases sitting between them. Germline loops: CDR1 SQVTM, CDR2 ANQGSEA. CDR3 in DNA: TGCAGCGTTGCCGGGGACCAAGAGACCCAGTACTTC. Translated: CSVAGDQETQYF.

The chain couples TRBV7-9 to TRBJ1-1; D remains ambiguous. Trimming left V 0 bases short and J 6 bases short, with 11 bases between. The CDR3 totals 14 residues. Germline V CDR1 and CDR2: SEHNR, FQNEAQ (reference sequence). CDR3 in DNA: TGTGCCAGCAGCTTAGCGAGGGATCAGGCTGAAGCTTTCTTT. The encoded protein is CASSLARDQAEAFF.

This clonotype was seen once. The chain couples TRBV25-1 to TRBJ2-5, with D uncertain. The CDR3 runs to 14 residues. Germline CDR1 reads MGHDK; CDR2 reads SYGVNS. Trimming left V 3 bases short and J 7 bases short, with 15 bases between. CDR3 nucleotide sequence: TGTGCCAGCAGTGACAATACCCCTCGGAGGACCCAGTACTTC. Translating gives CASSDNTPRRTQYF.

The chain carries TRBV3-1 and TRBJ2-1, with no clear D. The V and J ends lost 1 base and 0 bases respectively, with 10 bases between them. CDR1 is LGHDT, CDR2 YNNKEL, per germline (reference sequence). The length of the CDR3 is 16 residues. The CDR3 spells CASSQAELSSYNEQFF. In DNA, the CDR3 is TGTGCCAGCAGCCAAGCTGAACTAAGCTCCTACAATGAGCAGTTCTTC.

V and J are TRBV27 and TRBJ1-4; no definite D call. From germline, CDR1 is MNHEY and CDR2 SMNVEV (reference sequence). Trimming took 3 bases from V and 0 from J, leaving 11 bases between them. The CDR3 runs to 16 residues. CDR3 in amino acids: CASSFRQSSTNEKLFF. Written as DNA, the CDR3 is TGTGCCAGCAGTTTTCGCCAGAGTTCAACTAATGAAAAACTGTTTTTT.

The chain carries TRBV6-2 or TRBV6-3 and TRBJ2-2; 11 bases are shared with TRBD1. This CDR3 region has 17 residues. The germline V gene has CDR1 MNHEY and CDR2 SVGEGT. J was trimmed by 1 base and V by 4 bases; bases with no gene match: 5. Written as DNA, the CDR3 is TGTGCCAGCAGTTCCCTGGACAGGGGGCGGAACACCGGGGAGCTGTTTTTT. Its protein product is CASSSLDRGRNTGELFF.

V and J are TRBV20-1 and TRBJ2-7, with 7 bases that match TRBD1. Per germline, CDR1 DFQATT and CDR2 SNEGSKA (reference sequence). The CDR3 has 13 amino acids. Trimming cost V 6 bases and J 2 bases; bases outside gene matches: 7. CDR3 region: CSAATGATYEQYF. The CDR3 DNA follows: TGCAGTGCCGCCACAGGGGCAACCTACGAGCAGTACTTC.

The chain links TRBV27 to TRBJ2-1, with a possible D match to TRBD1 (6 bases). Trimming removed 0 bases at V and 1 base at J, with 10 bases between. The germline V gene has CDR1 MNHEY and CDR2 SMNVEV (reference sequence). The CDR3 has 16 residues. The CDR3 DNA follows: TGTGCCAGCAGTTTATCGGGCAGGGGTTCCTACAATGAGCAGTTCTTC. This sequence encodes CASSLSGRGSYNEQFF.

The chain links TRBV7-9 to TRBJ2-2; D might be TRBD2 (5 bases). The germline CDR1 and CDR2 sequences are SEHNR and FQNEAQ (reference sequence). The CDR3 contains 14 residues. The ends were cut back, 4 bases at V and 4 bases at J, with 10 bases in the middle. The CDR3 DNA sequence: TGTGCCAGCAGCTCCTCGGCGGGCACCGGGGAGCTGTTTTTT. Amino acids: CASSSSAGTGELFF.

The chain is built from TRBV27 and TRBJ1-1; D is undetermined. Germline CDR1 and CDR2: MNHEY and SMNVEV (reference sequence). The CDR3 is 12 amino acids. V was trimmed by 2 bases and J by 8 bases, leaving 9 bases between them. In DNA form, the CDR3 reads TGTGCCAGCAGTTTAGCCGGTCGGGAAGCTTTCTTT. Its translation: CASSLAGREAFF.

The rearrangement links TRBV19 to TRBJ1-1, with D possibly TRBD1 on 5 matching bases. In germline, CDR1 is LNHDA, CDR2 SQIVND (reference sequence). The CDR3 sequence is 12 residues long. Trimming removed 6 bases from V and 3 bases from J, with 8 bases in between. DNA of the CDR3: TGTGCCAGTAGGAGGGGAGACACTGAAGCTTTCTTT. Translating it yields CASRRGDTEAFF.

V and J are TRBV7-8 and TRBJ1-2; D unclear. V lost 1 base, J lost 7 bases, and 19 bases lay in between. Per germline, CDR1 SGHVS and CDR2 FQNEAQ. The length of the CDR3 is 16 residues. The CDR3 coding sequence is TGTGCCAGCAGCTTAGAGGGCAGGAGCGTACTCGGTGGCTACACCTTC. It codes for CASSLEGRSVLGGYTF.

V usage is TRBV7-8 and J usage is TRBJ2-1; D is unclear. The CDR3 loop spans 12 amino acids. Between the trimmed V and J ends, which lost 3 bases and 6 bases, there was a span of 6 bases. Germline loops: CDR1 SGHVS, CDR2 FQNEAQ. In DNA, the CDR3 is TGTGCCAGCAGCTTTTGGAGCAATGAGCAGTTCTTC. It yields the protein CASSFWSNEQFF.

This clonotype was seen just once. This sequence joins TRBV29-1 and TRBJ2-7; TRBD1 might be the D (6 bases). V shed 7 bases and J shed 1 base, with 11 bases lying between them. This CDR3 has 12 amino acids. In germline, CDR1 is SQVTM, CDR2 ANQGSEA. As DNA, the CDR3 is TGCAGCGCTACGACAGGATCCTACGAGCAGTACTTC. This codes for CSATTGSYEQYF.

This chain connects TRBV5-1 to TRBJ2-2; D ambiguous. Germline-derived CDR1 and CDR2 are SGHRS and YFSETQ. The germline V and J ends were trimmed by 4 bases and 4 bases, with 17 bases remaining between them. The CDR3 loop spans 16 amino acids. The CDR3 nucleotides read TGCGCCAGCAGCCCCCAAGACTGGCCCGTCACCGGGGAGCTGTTTTTT. Its translation is CASSPQDWPVTGELFF.

The J gene is TRBJ2-7, the V gene TRBV20-1; D unclear. The V gene's germline CDR1 is DFQATT and CDR2 SNEGSKA (reference sequence). Trimming pared 3 bases from V and 7 bases from J, leaving 13 bases between. CDR3 size: 12 residues. CDR3 in amino acids: CSARETPLEQYF. CDR3 sequence (DNA): TGCAGTGCTAGGGAGACACCTTTGGAGCAGTACTTC.

The chain has TRBV14 and TRBJ2-1; unclear D gene. The length of the CDR3 is 14 residues. Germline V gene lookup returns CDR1 SGHDN and CDR2 FVKESK. The V and J ends lost 3 bases and 1 base respectively, with 7 bases between them. In nucleotides, the CDR3 is TGTGCCAGCAGCCAGTGGGGTTCCTACAATGAGCAGTTCTTC. The encoded protein is CASSQWGSYNEQFF. The full variable domain, its missing parts supplied by reference TRBV14 and TRBJ2-1, is EAGVTQFPSHSVIEKGQTVTLRCDPISGHDNLYWYRRVMGKEIKFLLHFVKESKQDESGMPNNRFLAERTGGTYSTLKVQPAELEDSGVYFCASSQWGSYNEQFFGPGTRLTVL.

J is TRBJ2-1 and V is TRBV20-1, with 8 bases that match TRBD2. The germline CDR1 and CDR2 sequences are DFQATT and SNEGSKA (reference sequence). Unmatched junction bases numbered 3, after V lost 1 base and J lost 4 bases. The CDR3 has 14 residues. For the CDR3, the DNA is TGCAGTGCTAGAGGTCTAGCGGGTTACAATGAGCAGTTCTTC. Translated, it gives CSARGLAGYNEQFF.

The chain links TRBV30 to TRBJ1-2; unclear D gene. The CDR3 loop spans 13 amino acids. Germline-derived CDR1 and CDR2 are GTSNPN and SVGIG (reference sequence). V dropped 3 bases and J dropped 7 bases, with 15 bases sitting between them. The CDR3 here is CAWREGVHSGYTF. The CDR3 DNA reads as TGTGCCTGGAGAGAGGGAGTGCACTCTGGCTACACCTTC. The full variable domain, rest sourced from reference TRBV30 and TRBJ1-2, is SQTIHQWPATLVQPVGSPLSLECTVEGTSNPNLYWYRQAAGRGLQLLFYSVGIGQISSEVPQNLSASRPQDRQFILSSKKLLLSDSGFYLCAWREGVHSGYTFGSGTRLTVV.

The V call is TRBV2, the J call TRBJ2-1, with 9 bases fitting TRBD2. Germline-derived CDR1 and CDR2 are SNHLY and FYNNEI. Germline trimming cut 3 bases from V and 9 bases from J; bases unmatched to any gene: 6. The length of the CDR3 is 14 residues. The CDR3 DNA follows: TGTGCCAGCAGTGATTGGAAAGCGGGGGGTGAGCAGTTCTTC. Amino acids: CASSDWKAGGEQFF.

The CDR3 DNA sequence: TGTGCCAGCACGACGGGACAGAACACTGAAGCTTTCTTT. Protein: CASTTGQNTEAFF. The genes are TRBV6-2 or TRBV6-3 and TRBJ1-1, with D possibly being TRBD1 (6 bases). From germline, CDR1 is MNHEY and CDR2 SVGEGT. The V and J ends lost 7 bases and 1 base respectively, with 10 bases between them. The CDR3 extends over 13 amino acids.